A selection of T cell receptor beta chains follows, all from one sample in a study of response to subunit inactivated influenza vaccine. TCRdb redid the calling of the RT-PCR reads with MiXCR, one entry per CDR3 protein. The table has 560,000 or so distinct CDR3 sequences, roughly 8.2% seen once; the top ten hold roughly 13%. The material was PBMCs from blood, obtained about 24 months after vaccination. These receptor sequences come from a man between 50 and 75 years old who received an inactivated influenza vaccine. Each CDR3 is given with its conserved first and last residue. Each record gives: J gene, clone size, V gene, D gene, CDR3 DNA, CDR3 protein. D genes are given only for firm matches. Clone size is not always given. Where it is, it says once, few, many or a class for expanded clones.

j_gene: TRBJ2-7; abundance: .; v_gene: TRBV20-1; d_gene: .; CDR3nt: TGCAGTGCTAAAGCGGTCAGGGCCCCCTACGAGCAGTACTTC; CDR3aa: CSAKAVRAPYEQYF
j_gene: TRBJ2-1; abundance: few; v_gene: TRBV24-1; d_gene: TRBD2; CDR3nt: TGTGCCACCAGTGACCAAGCGGGAGCAAGCTACAATGAGCAGTTCTTC; CDR3aa: CATSDQAGASYNEQFF
j_gene: TRBJ2-1; abundance: few; v_gene: TRBV9; d_gene: TRBD2; CDR3nt: TGTGCCAGCAGCGTAGCGGCTAGCGGGAGGGGTGAGCAGTTCTTC; CDR3aa: CASSVAASGRGEQFF
j_gene: TRBJ2-3; abundance: many; v_gene: TRBV28; d_gene: TRBD2; CDR3nt: TGTGCCAGCAGTTTTCTAGCGGGAGGCGCAGATACGCAGTATTTT; CDR3aa: CASSFLAGGADTQYF
j_gene: TRBJ2-1; abundance: many; v_gene: TRBV2; d_gene: .; CDR3nt: TGTGCCAGCAGTCTTCCGGAGGGAGGCGAGCAGTTCTTC; CDR3aa: CASSLPEGGEQFF
j_gene: TRBJ2-2; abundance: .; v_gene: TRBV5-7; d_gene: TRBD2; CDR3nt: TGTGCCAGCAGCCTTCGACTAGCGGGAGGGCCCGGCGGGGAGCTGTTTTTT; CDR3aa: CASSLRLAGGPGGELFF
j_gene: TRBJ2-3; abundance: many; v_gene: TRBV5-5; d_gene: TRBD2; CDR3nt: TGTGCCAGCAGCTTTAGGCTAGCGGGGGCCCTAGATACGCAGTATTTT; CDR3aa: CASSFRLAGALDTQYF
j_gene: TRBJ2-7; abundance: many; v_gene: TRBV20-1; d_gene: .; CDR3nt: TGCAGTGCTCCGGGGGGCGGAGACGAGCAGTACTTC; CDR3aa: CSAPGGGDEQYF
j_gene: TRBJ2-1; abundance: many; v_gene: TRBV5-4; d_gene: .; CDR3nt: TGTGCCAGCAGCTTGGGAGGGAAACGGGACAATGAGCAGTTCTTC; CDR3aa: CASSLGGKRDNEQFF
j_gene: TRBJ2-1; abundance: few; v_gene: TRBV5-1; d_gene: .; CDR3nt: TGCGCCAGCACTTGGGACCCCCGCAATGAGCAGTTCTTC; CDR3aa: CASTWDPRNEQFF
j_gene: TRBJ2-3; abundance: many; v_gene: TRBV11-2; d_gene: .; CDR3nt: TGTGCCAGCAGCTTAGTCCCAGATACGCAGTATTTT; CDR3aa: CASSLVPDTQYF
j_gene: TRBJ2-3; abundance: .; v_gene: TRBV7-2; d_gene: .; CDR3nt: TGTGCCAGCAGCTTGGGCGGTACTACGCAGTATTTT; CDR3aa: CASSLGGTTQYF
j_gene: TRBJ2-2; abundance: many; v_gene: TRBV6-2/TRBV6-3; d_gene: .; CDR3nt: TGTGCCAGCAGTTGGGGACCCGCGAACACCGGGGAGCTGTTTTTT; CDR3aa: CASSWGPANTGELFF
j_gene: TRBJ2-2; abundance: few; v_gene: TRBV12-3/TRBV12-4; d_gene: .; CDR3nt: TGTGCCAGCAGAACCGGGACAACCGGCTCCGGGGAGCTGTTTTTT; CDR3aa: CASRTGTTGSGELFF
j_gene: TRBJ2-6; abundance: .; v_gene: TRBV20-1; d_gene: .; CDR3nt: TGCAGAGCCCGCAGGGTGTCCGGGGCCAACGTCCTGACTTTC; CDR3aa: CRARRVSGANVLTF
j_gene: TRBJ2-7; abundance: many; v_gene: TRBV27; d_gene: .; CDR3nt: TGTGCCAGCAGTACTTCCTGGGGGGAGCAGTACTTC; CDR3aa: CASSTSWGEQYF
j_gene: TRBJ2-7; abundance: few; v_gene: TRBV19; d_gene: TRBD1; CDR3nt: TGTGCCAGTAGTATGACAGGGTCTAACGAGCAGTACTTC; CDR3aa: CASSMTGSNEQYF
j_gene: TRBJ1-1; abundance: .; v_gene: TRBV6-1; d_gene: .; CDR3nt: TGTGCCAGCAGGGACAGAAGCATGAACACTGAAGCTTTCTTT; CDR3aa: CASRDRSMNTEAFF
j_gene: TRBJ2-5; abundance: many; v_gene: TRBV3-1; d_gene: .; CDR3nt: TGTGCCAGCAGCCGCAATCAAGAGACCCAGTACTTC; CDR3aa: CASSRNQETQYF
j_gene: TRBJ2-7; abundance: .; v_gene: TRBV10-3; d_gene: TRBD1; CDR3nt: TGTGCCATCACTGGGACAGTGGGGGACAACGAGCAGTACTTC; CDR3aa: CAITGTVGDNEQYF
j_gene: TRBJ2-1; abundance: .; v_gene: TRBV12-3/TRBV12-4; d_gene: .; CDR3nt: TGTGCCAGCAGTTTAACGGGAACCTACAATGAGCAGTTCTTC; CDR3aa: CASSLTGTYNEQFF
j_gene: TRBJ2-7; abundance: few; v_gene: TRBV6-1; d_gene: TRBD1; CDR3nt: TGTGCCAGCAGTCGTTCGGGACAGCCCTACGAGCAGTACTTC; CDR3aa: CASSRSGQPYEQYF
j_gene: TRBJ2-5; abundance: few; v_gene: TRBV6-2/TRBV6-3; d_gene: TRBD1; CDR3nt: TGTGCCAGCAGTAAAGGGACAGGGGGACGACAGCGGGAGACCCAGTACTTC; CDR3aa: CASSKGTGGRQRETQYF
j_gene: TRBJ1-1; abundance: .; v_gene: TRBV27; d_gene: TRBD1; CDR3nt: TGTGCCAGCAGTCCCTCTAACAGGGGAATTGGCACTGAAGCTTTCTTT; CDR3aa: CASSPSNRGIGTEAFF
j_gene: TRBJ1-1; abundance: many; v_gene: TRBV5-8; d_gene: .; CDR3nt: TGTGCCAGCAGCTTGGCCGGAGTGGTGAACACTGAAGCTTTCTTT; CDR3aa: CASSLAGVVNTEAFF
j_gene: TRBJ2-1; abundance: .; v_gene: TRBV24-1; d_gene: TRBD2; CDR3nt: TGTGCCACCAGTGACCGGACTAGCGGGGGCACCTCCAGCAATGAGCAGTTCTTC; CDR3aa: CATSDRTSGGTSSNEQFF
j_gene: TRBJ1-5; abundance: few; v_gene: TRBV28; d_gene: TRBD1; CDR3nt: TGTGCCAGCAGGAAGACAGGGGGCGGCAATCAGCCCCAGCATTTT; CDR3aa: CASRKTGGGNQPQHF
j_gene: TRBJ2-3; abundance: many; v_gene: TRBV14; d_gene: TRBD2; CDR3nt: TGTGCCAGCAGCCAAGATCGAATAGCGGGGGGCCCAGATACGCAGTATTTT; CDR3aa: CASSQDRIAGGPDTQYF
j_gene: TRBJ1-1; abundance: many; v_gene: TRBV4-1; d_gene: TRBD1; CDR3nt: TGCGCCAGCAGCCGGGCATGGTTGGGACAGAACATGAACACTGAAGCTTTCTTT; CDR3aa: CASSRAWLGQNMNTEAFF
j_gene: TRBJ1-1; abundance: .; v_gene: TRBV7-2; d_gene: .; CDR3nt: TGTGCCAGCAGAGCCAGAAGGGTCGGAAGCACTGAAGCTTTCTTT; CDR3aa: CASRARRVGSTEAFF
j_gene: TRBJ1-5; abundance: .; v_gene: TRBV12-3/TRBV12-4; d_gene: .; CDR3nt: TGTGCCAGCAGTTCGGCCGGACAGTTACAGCCCCAGCATTTT; CDR3aa: CASSSAGQLQPQHF
j_gene: TRBJ1-3; abundance: many; v_gene: TRBV12-3/TRBV12-4; d_gene: TRBD1; CDR3nt: TGTGCCAGCAGTCCTACAGACAGGGTTTTAGGAAACACCATATATTTT; CDR3aa: CASSPTDRVLGNTIYF
j_gene: TRBJ2-2; abundance: .; v_gene: TRBV2; d_gene: .; CDR3nt: TGTGCCAGCAGTGTTGAAGAGGACACCGGGGAGCTGTTTTTT; CDR3aa: CASSVEEDTGELFF
j_gene: TRBJ2-1; abundance: many; v_gene: TRBV7-2; d_gene: .; CDR3nt: TGTGCCAGCAGCTTATCCCCCTCGGTGGGTAATGAGCAGTTCTTC; CDR3aa: CASSLSPSVGNEQFF
j_gene: TRBJ1-6; abundance: .; v_gene: TRBV7-8; d_gene: .; CDR3nt: TGTGCCAGCAGAACCACAGGGACCTCTAACAATTCACCCCTCCACTTT; CDR3aa: CASRTTGTSNNSPLHF
j_gene: TRBJ2-1; abundance: few; v_gene: TRBV11-3; d_gene: TRBD1; CDR3nt: TGTGCCAGCAGCTTAGTGGGGACAGCGACTTACAATGAGCAGTTCTTC; CDR3aa: CASSLVGTATYNEQFF
j_gene: TRBJ2-7; abundance: few; v_gene: TRBV20-1; d_gene: .; CDR3nt: TGCAGTGCTATAGCGGCCGCCTACGAGCAGTACTTC; CDR3aa: CSAIAAAYEQYF
j_gene: TRBJ1-5; abundance: many; v_gene: TRBV4-1; d_gene: .; CDR3nt: TGCGCCAGCAGGGCACAGGGAAGGGGCCAGCCCCAGCATTTT; CDR3aa: CASRAQGRGQPQHF
j_gene: TRBJ1-2; abundance: many; v_gene: TRBV20-1; d_gene: .; CDR3nt: TGCAGTGTCACTCGACCGGGAACTAACTATGGCTACACCTTC; CDR3aa: CSVTRPGTNYGYTF
j_gene: TRBJ1-2; abundance: .; v_gene: TRBV4-3; d_gene: .; CDR3nt: TGCGCCAGCAGCCAAGCGAAGGGCTATGGCTACACCTTC; CDR3aa: CASSQAKGYGYTF
j_gene: TRBJ2-1; abundance: few; v_gene: TRBV29-1; d_gene: TRBD2; CDR3nt: TGCAGCGTTGAGAGGCGACTAGCGGGTATTAATGAGCAGTTCTTC; CDR3aa: CSVERRLAGINEQFF
j_gene: TRBJ2-1; abundance: .; v_gene: TRBV20-1; d_gene: TRBD2; CDR3nt: TGCAGTGTCCGGACTAGCGTTTACAATGAGCAGTTCTTC; CDR3aa: CSVRTSVYNEQFF
j_gene: TRBJ2-1; abundance: once; v_gene: TRBV20-1; d_gene: .; CDR3nt: TGCAGTGTGGTGGGGGGGGCCCCCTACAATGAGCAGTTCTTC; CDR3aa: CSVVGGAPYNEQFF